This is a list of T cell receptor beta chains from one sample in a study of blood T cell repertoires in COVID-19. TCRdb's copy holds only in-frame clones and misses some; the assay was immunoSEQ multiplex PCR. The repertoire has 55,000 to 75,000 clones, around 85% of them found once; the top ten carry 28%. Sequenced: peripheral blood. These receptors originate from a man between 65 and 85 years old with acute or convalescent COVID-19. CDR3s include the opening cysteine and the closing phenylalanine or tryptophan. D genes are given only for firm matches. The listing skips clone size in some rows; elsewhere it reads once, few, many or a size class.

size: -; length: 13; D: -; J: TRBJ2-3; V: TRBV7-3; DNA: TGTGCCAGCAGCCCCCACCCTAGAGATACGCAGTATTTT; CDR3: CASSPHPRDTQYF
size: -; length: 12; D: -; J: TRBJ1-1; V: TRBV12-3/TRBV12-4; DNA: TGTGCCAGCAGTTTAATGGGGGGTATATCTTTCTTT; CDR3: CASSLMGGISFF
size: -; length: 13; D: -; J: TRBJ1-2; V: TRBV19; DNA: TGTGCCAGTAGTATCACCCGCGGAACTGGCTACACCTTC; CDR3: CASSITRGTGYTF
size: -; length: 15; D: TRBD2; J: TRBJ2-5; V: TRBV28; DNA: TGTGCCAGCAGCCCCCATAGCGGGAGGGATGAGACCCAGTACTTC; CDR3: CASSPHSGRDETQYF
size: -; length: 13; D: TRBD1; J: TRBJ1-5; V: TRBV6-5; DNA: TGTGCCAGTGGGACAGGGGGCGGTCAGCCCCAGCATTTT; CDR3: CASGTGGGQPQHF
size: -; length: 16; D: -; J: TRBJ1-5; V: TRBV28; DNA: TGTGCCAGCAGTTCTGAGGGAGGGGACTACAATCAGCCCCAGCATTTT; CDR3: CASSSEGGDYNQPQHF
size: -; length: 14; D: -; J: TRBJ2-3; V: TRBV28; DNA: TGTGCCATTTTCGGACATCCTAGCACAGATACGCAGTATTTT; CDR3: CAIFGHPSTDTQYF
size: once; length: 11; D: -; J: TRBJ1-1; V: TRBV5-5; DNA: TGTGCCAGCAGCCTTTACACTGAAGCTTTCTTT; CDR3: CASSLYTEAFF
size: few; length: 16; D: -; J: TRBJ2-3; V: TRBV10-3; DNA: TGTGCCATCAGTGAGTCGCGCGGGTACAGCACAGATACGCAGTATTTT; CDR3: CAISESRGYSTDTQYF
size: -; length: 14; D: TRBD2; J: TRBJ2-1; V: TRBV9; DNA: TGTGCCAGCAGCCCTTGGGCGGGAGGAAATGAGCAGTTCTTC; CDR3: CASSPWAGGNEQFF
size: once; length: 15; D: -; J: TRBJ1-2; V: TRBV2; DNA: TGTGCCAGCAGTGAATGGCACCCTGCGGACTATGGCTACACCTTC; CDR3: CASSEWHPADYGYTF
size: -; length: 19; D: TRBD2; J: TRBJ2-3; V: TRBV4-1; DNA: TGCGCCAGCAGCCTTGGACTAGCGCCGACTACTACTAGCACAGATACGCAGTATTTT; CDR3: CASSLGLAPTTTSTDTQYF
size: once; length: 15; D: TRBD1; J: TRBJ1-1; V: TRBV7-2; DNA: TGTGCCAGCAGCAAAGGGGGCCAGGCAAACACTGAAGCTTTCTTT; CDR3: CASSKGGQANTEAFF
size: -; length: 16; D: TRBD2; J: TRBJ2-1; V: TRBV7-6; DNA: TGTGCCAGCAGCGGCCGGGGACTAGCGGGCCACAATGAGCAGTTCTTC; CDR3: CASSGRGLAGHNEQFF
size: -; length: 14; D: TRBD2; J: TRBJ2-3; V: TRBV15; DNA: TGTGCCACCAGCGCGCTAGCGGGAGCAGATACGCAGTATTTT; CDR3: CATSALAGADTQYF
size: -; length: 14; D: TRBD2; J: TRBJ2-7; V: TRBV18; DNA: TGTGCCAGCTCCTCACATGCGGGAGCCTACGAGCAGTACTTC; CDR3: CASSSHAGAYEQYF
size: -; length: 14; D: -; J: TRBJ1-2; V: TRBV19; DNA: TGTGCCACCTCAAGAATAGAGCTCGCGAGTGGCTACACCTTC; CDR3: CATSRIELASGYTF
size: once; length: 16; D: TRBD2; J: TRBJ2-1; V: TRBV2; DNA: TGTGCCAGCAGCGACGGGGGCGGGAGGACCTACAATGAGCAGTTCTTC; CDR3: CASSDGGGRTYNEQFF
size: -; length: 17; D: TRBD1; J: TRBJ1-3; V: TRBV30; DNA: TGTGCCTGGGCCACGGGACAGGGACTTTCTTTCGGCAACACCATATATTTT; CDR3: CAWATGQGLSFGNTIYF
size: few; length: 14; D: -; J: TRBJ2-7; V: TRBV5-6; DNA: TGTGCCAGCAGCTTCCTCGGCACAGTCCACGAGCAGTACTTC; CDR3: CASSFLGTVHEQYF
size: few; length: 14; D: TRBD2; J: TRBJ2-7; V: TRBV6-1; DNA: TGTGCCAGCAGTGACGGCGGGAGGGCCCACGAGCAGTACTTC; CDR3: CASSDGGRAHEQYF
size: -; length: 15; D: -; J: TRBJ1-1; V: TRBV2; DNA: TGTGCCAGCAGGATTGAGGTTCTAGGGAACACTGAAGCTTTCTTT; CDR3: CASRIEVLGNTEAFF
size: -; length: 14; D: TRBD1; J: TRBJ1-2; V: TRBV6-2/TRBV6-3; DNA: TGTGCCAGCAGTCGGACAGGTGGAAGATATGGCTACACCTTC; CDR3: CASSRTGGRYGYTF
size: -; length: 15; D: TRBD2; J: TRBJ2-5; V: TRBV29-1; DNA: TGCAGCGCGGGACTAGCGGGAGGGATTGGGGAGACCCAGTACTTC; CDR3: CSAGLAGGIGETQYF
size: -; length: 15; D: -; J: TRBJ2-1; V: TRBV6-2/TRBV6-3; DNA: TGTGCCAGCAGTGGGGGTAGCGGCATCTACAATGAGCAGTTCTTC; CDR3: CASSGGSGIYNEQFF
size: -; length: 13; D: -; J: TRBJ1-1; V: TRBV5-5; DNA: TGTGCCAGCAGCTTGGTGAGGAACACTGAAGCTTTCTTT; CDR3: CASSLVRNTEAFF
size: -; length: 17; D: TRBD2; J: TRBJ2-2; V: TRBV4-2; DNA: TGTGCCAGCAGCCAACCCCGACTAGCGGGAAGGGCCGGGGAGCTGTTTTTT; CDR3: CASSQPRLAGRAGELFF
size: -; length: 15; D: -; J: TRBJ2-4; V: TRBV10-2; DNA: TGCGCCAGCAGTGATAGGGCGGGAGCCAAAAACATTCAGTACTTC; CDR3: CASSDRAGAKNIQYF
size: -; length: 15; D: TRBD1; J: TRBJ2-7; V: TRBV27; DNA: TGTGCCAGCAGTTTCGGACAGGTCAACTCCTACGAGCAGTACTTC; CDR3: CASSFGQVNSYEQYF